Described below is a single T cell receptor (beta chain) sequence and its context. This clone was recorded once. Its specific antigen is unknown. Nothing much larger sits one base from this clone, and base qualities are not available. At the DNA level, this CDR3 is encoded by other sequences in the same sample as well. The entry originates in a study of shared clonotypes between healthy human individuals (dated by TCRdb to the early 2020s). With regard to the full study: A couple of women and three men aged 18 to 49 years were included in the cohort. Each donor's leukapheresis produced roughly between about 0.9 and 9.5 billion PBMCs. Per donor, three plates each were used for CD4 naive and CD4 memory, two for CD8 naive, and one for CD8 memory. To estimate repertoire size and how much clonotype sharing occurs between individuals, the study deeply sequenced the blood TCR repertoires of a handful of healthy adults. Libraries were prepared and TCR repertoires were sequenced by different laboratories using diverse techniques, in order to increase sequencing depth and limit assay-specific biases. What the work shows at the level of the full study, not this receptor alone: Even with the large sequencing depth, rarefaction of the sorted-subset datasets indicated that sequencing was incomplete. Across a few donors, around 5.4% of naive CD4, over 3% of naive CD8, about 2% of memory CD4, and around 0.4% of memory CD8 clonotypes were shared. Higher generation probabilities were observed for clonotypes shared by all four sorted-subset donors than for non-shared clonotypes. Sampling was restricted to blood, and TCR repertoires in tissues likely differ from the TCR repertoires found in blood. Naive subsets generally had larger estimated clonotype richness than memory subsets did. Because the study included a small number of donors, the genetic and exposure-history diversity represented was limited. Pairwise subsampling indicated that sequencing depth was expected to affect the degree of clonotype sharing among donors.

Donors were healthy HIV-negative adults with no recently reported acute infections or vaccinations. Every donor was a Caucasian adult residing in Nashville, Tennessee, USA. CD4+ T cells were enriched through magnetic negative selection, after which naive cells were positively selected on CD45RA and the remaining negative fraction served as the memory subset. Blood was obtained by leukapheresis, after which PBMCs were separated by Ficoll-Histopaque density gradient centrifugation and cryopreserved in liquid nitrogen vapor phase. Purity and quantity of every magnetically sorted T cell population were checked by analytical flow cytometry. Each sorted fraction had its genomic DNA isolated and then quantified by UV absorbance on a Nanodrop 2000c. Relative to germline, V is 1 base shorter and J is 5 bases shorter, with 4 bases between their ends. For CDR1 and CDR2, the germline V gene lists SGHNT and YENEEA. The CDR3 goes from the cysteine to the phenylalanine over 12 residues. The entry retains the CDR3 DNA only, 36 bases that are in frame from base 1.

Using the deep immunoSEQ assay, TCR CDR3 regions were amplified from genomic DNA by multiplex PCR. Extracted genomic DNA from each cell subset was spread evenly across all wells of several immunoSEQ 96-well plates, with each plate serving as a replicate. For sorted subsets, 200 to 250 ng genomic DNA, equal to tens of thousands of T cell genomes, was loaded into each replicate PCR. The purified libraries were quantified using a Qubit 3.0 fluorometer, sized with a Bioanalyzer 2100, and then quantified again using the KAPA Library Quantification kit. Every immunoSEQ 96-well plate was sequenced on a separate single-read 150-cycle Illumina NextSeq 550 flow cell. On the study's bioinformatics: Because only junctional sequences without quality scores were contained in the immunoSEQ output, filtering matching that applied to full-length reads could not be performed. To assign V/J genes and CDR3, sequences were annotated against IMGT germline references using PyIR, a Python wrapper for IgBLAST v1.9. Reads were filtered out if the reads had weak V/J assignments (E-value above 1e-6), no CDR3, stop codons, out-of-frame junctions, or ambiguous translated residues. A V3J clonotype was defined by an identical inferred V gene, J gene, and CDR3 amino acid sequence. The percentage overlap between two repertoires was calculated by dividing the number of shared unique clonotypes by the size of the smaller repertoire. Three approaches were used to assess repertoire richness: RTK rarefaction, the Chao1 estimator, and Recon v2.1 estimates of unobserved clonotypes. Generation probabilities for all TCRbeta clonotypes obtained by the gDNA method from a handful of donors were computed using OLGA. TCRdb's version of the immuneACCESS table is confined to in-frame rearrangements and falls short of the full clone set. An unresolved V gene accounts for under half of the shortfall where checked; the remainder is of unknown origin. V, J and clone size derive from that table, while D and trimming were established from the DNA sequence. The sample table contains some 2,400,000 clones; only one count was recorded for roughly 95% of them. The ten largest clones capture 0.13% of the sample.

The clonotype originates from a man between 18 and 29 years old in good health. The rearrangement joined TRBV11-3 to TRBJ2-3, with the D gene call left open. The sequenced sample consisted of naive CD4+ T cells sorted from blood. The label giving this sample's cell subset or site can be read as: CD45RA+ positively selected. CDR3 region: CASSLVGDTQYF. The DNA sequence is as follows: TGTGCCAGCAGCTTAGTAGGAGATACGCAGTATTTT. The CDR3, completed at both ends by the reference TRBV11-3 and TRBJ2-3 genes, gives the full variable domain EAGVVQSPRYKIIEKKQPVAFWCNPISGHNTLYWYLQNLGQGPELLIRYENEEAVDDSQLPKDRFSAERLKGVDSTLKIQPAELGDSAVYLCASSLVGDTQYFGPGTRLTVL.